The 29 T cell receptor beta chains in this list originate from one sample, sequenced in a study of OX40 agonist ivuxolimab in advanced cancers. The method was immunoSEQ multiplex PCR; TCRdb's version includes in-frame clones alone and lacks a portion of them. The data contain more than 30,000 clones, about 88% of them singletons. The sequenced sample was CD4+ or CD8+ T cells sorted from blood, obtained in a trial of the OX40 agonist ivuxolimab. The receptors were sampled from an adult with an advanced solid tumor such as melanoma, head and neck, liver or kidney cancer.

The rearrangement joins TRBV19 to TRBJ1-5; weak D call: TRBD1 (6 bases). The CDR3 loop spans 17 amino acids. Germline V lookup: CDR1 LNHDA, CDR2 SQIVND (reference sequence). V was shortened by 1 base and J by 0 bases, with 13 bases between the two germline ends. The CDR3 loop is CASSIGAGEYSNQPQHF. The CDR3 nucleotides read TGTGCCAGTAGTATAGGGGCAGGGGAATATAGCAATCAGCCCCAGCATTTT. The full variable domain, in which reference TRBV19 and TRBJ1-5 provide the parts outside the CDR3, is DGGITQSPKYLFRKEGQNVTLSCEQNLNHDAMYWYRQDPGQGLRLIYYSQIVNDFQKGDIAEGYSVSREKKESFPLTVTSAQKNPTAFYLCASSIGAGEYSNQPQHFGDGTRLSIL.

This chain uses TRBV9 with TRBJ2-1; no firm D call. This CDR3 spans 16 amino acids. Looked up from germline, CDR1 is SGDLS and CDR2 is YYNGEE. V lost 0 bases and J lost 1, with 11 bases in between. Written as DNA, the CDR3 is TGTGCCAGCAGCGTAGTTTCCCTTGGGTCCTACAATGAGCAGTTCTTC. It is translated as CASSVVSLGSYNEQFF.

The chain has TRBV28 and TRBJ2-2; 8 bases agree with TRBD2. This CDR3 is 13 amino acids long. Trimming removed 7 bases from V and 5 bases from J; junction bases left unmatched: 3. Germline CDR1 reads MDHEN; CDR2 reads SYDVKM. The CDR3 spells CASKTGGTGELFF. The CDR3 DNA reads TGTGCCAGCAAAACGGGGGGGACCGGGGAGCTGTTTTTT.

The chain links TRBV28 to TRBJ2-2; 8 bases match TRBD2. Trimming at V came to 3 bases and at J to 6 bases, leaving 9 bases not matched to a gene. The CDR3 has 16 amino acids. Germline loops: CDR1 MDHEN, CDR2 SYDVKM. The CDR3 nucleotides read TGTGCCAGCAGTTTCGCTGCTCGGACTAGCCCCGGGGAGCTGTTTTTT. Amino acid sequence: CASSFAARTSPGELFF.

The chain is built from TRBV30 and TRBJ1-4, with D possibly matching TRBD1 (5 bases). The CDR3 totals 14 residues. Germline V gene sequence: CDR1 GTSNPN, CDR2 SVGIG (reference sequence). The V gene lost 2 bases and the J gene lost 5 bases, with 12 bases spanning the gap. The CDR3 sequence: CAWSRQPRNEKLFF. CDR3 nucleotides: TGTGCCTGGAGTAGACAGCCAAGAAATGAAAAACTGTTTTTT.

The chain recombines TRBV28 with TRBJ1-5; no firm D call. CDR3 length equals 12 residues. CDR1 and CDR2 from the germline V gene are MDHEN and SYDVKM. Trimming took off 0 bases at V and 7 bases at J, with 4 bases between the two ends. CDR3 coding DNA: TGTGCCAGCAGTTTATGGCAGCAGCCCCAGCATTTT. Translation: CASSLWQQPQHF.

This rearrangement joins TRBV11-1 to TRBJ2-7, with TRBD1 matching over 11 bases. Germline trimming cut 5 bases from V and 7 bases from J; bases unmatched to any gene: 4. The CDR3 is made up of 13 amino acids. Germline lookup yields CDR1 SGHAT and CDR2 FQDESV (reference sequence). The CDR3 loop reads CASSRDRGREQYF. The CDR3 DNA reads TGTGCCAGCAGCCGGGACAGGGGGAGGGAGCAGTACTTC.

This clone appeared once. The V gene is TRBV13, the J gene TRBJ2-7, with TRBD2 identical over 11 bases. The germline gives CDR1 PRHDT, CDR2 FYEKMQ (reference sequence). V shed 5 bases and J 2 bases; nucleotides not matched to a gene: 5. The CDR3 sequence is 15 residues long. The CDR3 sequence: CASSVTSGGTYEQYF. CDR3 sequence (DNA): TGTGCCAGCAGCGTAACTAGCGGGGGAACCTACGAGCAGTACTTC.

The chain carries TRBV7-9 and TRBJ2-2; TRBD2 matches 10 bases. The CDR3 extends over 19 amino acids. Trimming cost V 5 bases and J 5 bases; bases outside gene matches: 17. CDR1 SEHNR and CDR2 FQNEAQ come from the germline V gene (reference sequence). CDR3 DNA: TGTGCCAGCAGCGCCCTTCGATTTAGCGGGAGGAATGGGACCGGGGAGCTGTTTTTT. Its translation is CASSALRFSGRNGTGELFF.

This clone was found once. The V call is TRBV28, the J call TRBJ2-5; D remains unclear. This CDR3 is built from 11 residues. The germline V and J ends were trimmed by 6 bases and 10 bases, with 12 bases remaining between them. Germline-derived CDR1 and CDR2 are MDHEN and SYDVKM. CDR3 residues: CASSPSRIQYF. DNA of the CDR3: TGTGCCAGCAGCCCAAGTCGGATCCAGTACTTC.

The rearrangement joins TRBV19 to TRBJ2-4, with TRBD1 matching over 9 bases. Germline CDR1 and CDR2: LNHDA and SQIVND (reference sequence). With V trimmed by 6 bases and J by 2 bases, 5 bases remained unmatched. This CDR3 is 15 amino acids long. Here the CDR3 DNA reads TGTGCCAGTAGCCAGGGACAGGGAACCAAAAACATTCAGTACTTC. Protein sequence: CASSQGQGTKNIQYF.

CDR3 sequence reads: CASSFFGRTDTQYF. In nucleotides, the CDR3 is TGTGCCAGCAGTTTCTTTGGCCGCACAGATACGCAGTATTTT. V and J are TRBV27 and TRBJ2-3; D not certain. The V gene lost 3 bases and the J gene lost 1 base, with 8 bases spanning the gap. This CDR3 region has 14 residues. Germline V gene data show CDR1 as MNHEY and CDR2 as SMNVEV (reference sequence).

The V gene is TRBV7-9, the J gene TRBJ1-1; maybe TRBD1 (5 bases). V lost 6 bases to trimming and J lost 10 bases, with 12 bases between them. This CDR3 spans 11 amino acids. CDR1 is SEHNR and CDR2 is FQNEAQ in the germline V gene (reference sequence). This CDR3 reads CASRETGGAFF. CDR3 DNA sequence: TGTGCCAGCAGAGAAACAGGTGGAGCTTTCTTT.

For the CDR3, the DNA is TGTGCCTGGGGGTCCATCGGAAACACCATATATTTT. It codes for CAWGSIGNTIYF. The chain combines TRBV30 with TRBJ1-3, with no clear D. Trimming shortened V by 5 bases and J by 4 bases, and 9 bases separated the two germline ends. Germline V gene data show CDR1 as GTSNPN and CDR2 as SVGIG (reference sequence). CDR3 length: 12 amino acids.

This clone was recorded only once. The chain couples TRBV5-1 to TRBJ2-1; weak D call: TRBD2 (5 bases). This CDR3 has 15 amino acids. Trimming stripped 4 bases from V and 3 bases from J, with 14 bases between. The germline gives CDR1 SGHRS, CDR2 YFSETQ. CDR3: CASSPPGTLYNEQFF. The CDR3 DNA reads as TGCGCCAGCAGCCCGCCGGGAACCCTCTACAATGAGCAGTTCTTC.

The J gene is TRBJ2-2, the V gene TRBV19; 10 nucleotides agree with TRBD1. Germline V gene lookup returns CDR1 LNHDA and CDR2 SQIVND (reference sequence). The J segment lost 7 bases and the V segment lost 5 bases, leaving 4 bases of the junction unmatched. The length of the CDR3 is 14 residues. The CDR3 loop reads CASSARTGGGELFF. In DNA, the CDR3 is TGTGCCAGTAGTGCCCGGACAGGGGGCGGGGAGCTGTTTTTT.

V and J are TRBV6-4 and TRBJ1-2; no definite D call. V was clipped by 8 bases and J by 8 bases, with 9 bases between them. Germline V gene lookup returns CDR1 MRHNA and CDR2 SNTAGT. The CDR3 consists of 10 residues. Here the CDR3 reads CASGVQGYTF. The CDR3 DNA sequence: TGTGCCAGCGGGGTACAAGGCTACACCTTC.

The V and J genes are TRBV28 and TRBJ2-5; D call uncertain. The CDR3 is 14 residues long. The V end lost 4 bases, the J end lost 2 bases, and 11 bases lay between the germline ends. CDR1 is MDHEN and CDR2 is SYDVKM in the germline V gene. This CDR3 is CASSSPSRQETQYF. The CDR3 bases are TGTGCCAGCAGTTCACCAAGTAGGCAAGAGACCCAGTACTTC. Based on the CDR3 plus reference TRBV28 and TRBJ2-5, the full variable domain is DVKVTQSSRYLVKRTGEKVFLECVQDMDHENMFWYRQDPGLGLRLIYFSYDVKMKEKGDIPEGYSVSREKKERFSLILESASTNQTSMYLCASSSPSRQETQYFGPGTRLLVL.

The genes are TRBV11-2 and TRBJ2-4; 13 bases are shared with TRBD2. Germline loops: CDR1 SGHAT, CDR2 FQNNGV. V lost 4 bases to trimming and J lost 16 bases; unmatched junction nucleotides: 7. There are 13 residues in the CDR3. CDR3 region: CASSSTLAGGLYF. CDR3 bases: TGTGCCAGCAGCTCGACACTAGCGGGGGGGCTATACTTC.

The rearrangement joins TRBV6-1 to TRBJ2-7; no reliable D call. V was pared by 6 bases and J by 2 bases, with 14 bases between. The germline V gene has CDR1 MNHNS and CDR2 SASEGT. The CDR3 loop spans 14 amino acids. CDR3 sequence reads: CASSLPPKAYEQYF. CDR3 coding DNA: TGTGCCAGCAGCCTACCCCCAAAGGCCTACGAGCAGTACTTC.

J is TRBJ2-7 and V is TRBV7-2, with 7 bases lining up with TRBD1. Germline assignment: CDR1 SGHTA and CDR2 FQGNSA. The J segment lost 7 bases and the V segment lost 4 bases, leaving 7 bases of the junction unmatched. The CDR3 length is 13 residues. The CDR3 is CASSSRQGGEQYF. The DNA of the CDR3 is TGTGCCAGCAGCTCCCGACAGGGCGGTGAGCAGTACTTC. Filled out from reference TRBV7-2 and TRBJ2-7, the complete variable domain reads GAGVSQSPSNKVTEKGKDVELRCDPISGHTALYWYRQSLGQGLEFLIYFQGNSAPDKSGLPSDRFSAERTGGSVSTLTIQRTQQEDSAVYLCASSSRQGGEQYFGPGTRLTVT.

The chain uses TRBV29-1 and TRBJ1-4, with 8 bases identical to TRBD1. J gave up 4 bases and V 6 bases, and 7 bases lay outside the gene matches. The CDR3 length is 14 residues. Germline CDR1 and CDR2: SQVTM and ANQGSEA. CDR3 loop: CSVRQGTFNEKLFF. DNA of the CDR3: TGCAGCGTGCGACAGGGGACGTTTAATGAAAAACTGTTTTTT.

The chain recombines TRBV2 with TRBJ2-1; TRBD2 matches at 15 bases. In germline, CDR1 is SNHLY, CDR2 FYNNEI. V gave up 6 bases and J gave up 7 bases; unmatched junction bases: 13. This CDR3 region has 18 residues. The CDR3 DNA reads TGTGCCAGCAGGAGGGGGGGACTAGCGGGAGGTGGTGGGAATGAGCAGTTCTTC. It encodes CASRRGGLAGGGGNEQFF.

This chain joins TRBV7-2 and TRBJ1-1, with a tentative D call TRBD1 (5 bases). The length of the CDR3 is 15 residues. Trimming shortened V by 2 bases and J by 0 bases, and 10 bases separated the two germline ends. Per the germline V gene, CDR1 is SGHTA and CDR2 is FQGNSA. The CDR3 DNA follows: TGTGCCAGCAGCTTATGGGGGAGGATGAACACTGAAGCTTTCTTT. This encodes CASSLWGRMNTEAFF.

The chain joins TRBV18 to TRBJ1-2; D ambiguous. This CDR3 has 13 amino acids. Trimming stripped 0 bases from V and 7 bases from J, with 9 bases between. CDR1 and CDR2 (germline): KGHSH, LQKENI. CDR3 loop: CASSPPGGTGYTF. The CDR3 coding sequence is TGTGCCAGCTCACCACCGGGTGGAACTGGCTACACCTTC.

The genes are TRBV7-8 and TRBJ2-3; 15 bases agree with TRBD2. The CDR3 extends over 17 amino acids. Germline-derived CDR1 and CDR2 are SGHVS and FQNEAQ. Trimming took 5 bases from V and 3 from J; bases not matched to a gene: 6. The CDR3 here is CASSIGLAGGQTDTQYF. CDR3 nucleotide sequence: TGTGCCAGCAGCATTGGACTAGCGGGGGGGCAGACAGATACGCAGTATTTT.

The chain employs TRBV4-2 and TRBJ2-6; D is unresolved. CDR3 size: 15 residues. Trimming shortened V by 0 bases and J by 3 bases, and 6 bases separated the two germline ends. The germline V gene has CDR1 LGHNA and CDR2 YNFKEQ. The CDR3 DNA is TGTGCCAGCAGCCAAGATCTCGGTGGGGCCAACGTCCTGACTTTC. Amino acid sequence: CASSQDLGGANVLTF.

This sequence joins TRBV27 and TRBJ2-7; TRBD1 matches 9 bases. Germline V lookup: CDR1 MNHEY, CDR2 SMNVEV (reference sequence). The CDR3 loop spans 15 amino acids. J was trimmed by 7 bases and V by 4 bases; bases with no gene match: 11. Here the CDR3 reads CASSSSTGGRGEQYF. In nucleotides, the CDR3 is TGTGCCAGCAGTTCCTCGACAGGGGGTAGAGGTGAGCAGTACTTC.

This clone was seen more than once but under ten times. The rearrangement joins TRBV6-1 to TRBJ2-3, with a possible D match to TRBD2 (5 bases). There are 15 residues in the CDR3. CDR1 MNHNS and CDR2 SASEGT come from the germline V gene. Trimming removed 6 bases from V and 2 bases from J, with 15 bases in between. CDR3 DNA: TGTGCCAGCAGGACCTCCCTAGCTTACACAGATACGCAGTATTTT. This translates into CASRTSLAYTDTQYF.